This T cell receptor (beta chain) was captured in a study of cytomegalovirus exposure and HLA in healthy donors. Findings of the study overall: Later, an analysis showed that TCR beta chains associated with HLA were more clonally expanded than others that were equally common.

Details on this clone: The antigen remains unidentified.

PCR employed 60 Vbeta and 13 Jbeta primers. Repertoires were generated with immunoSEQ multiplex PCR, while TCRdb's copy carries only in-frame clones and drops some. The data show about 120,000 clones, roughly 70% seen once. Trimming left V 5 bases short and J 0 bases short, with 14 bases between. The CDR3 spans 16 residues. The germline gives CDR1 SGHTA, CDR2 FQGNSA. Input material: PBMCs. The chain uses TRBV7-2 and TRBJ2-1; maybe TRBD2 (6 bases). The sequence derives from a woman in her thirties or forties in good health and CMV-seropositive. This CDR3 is CASSPRDASSYNEQFF. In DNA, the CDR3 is TGTGCCAGCAGCCCGCGGGACGCATCCTCCTACAATGAGCAGTTCTTC.